This T cell receptor beta chain emerged from a study of beta chain features in type 1 diabetes. Expressed TCRB transcripts got sequenced, as all isolated RNA was reverse transcribed. Data came from immunoSEQ multiplex PCR; TCRdb stores just in-frame clones and leaves some out. The sample has 160,000 or so clones, 63% seen once. Study results and limitations: Type 1 diabetes patients had moderately but significantly shorter TCRB CDR3s in all four CD4+ subsets.

The J segment lost 4 bases and the V segment lost 5 bases, leaving 12 bases of the junction unmatched. There are 17 residues in the CDR3. CDR1 and CDR2 (germline): SEHNR, FQNEAQ (reference sequence). Regarding this clone: The antigen is not known.

This TCR derives from a man aged 25 to 40 with type 1 diabetes. The rearrangement uses TRBV7-9 and TRBJ2-1, with 9 positions matching TRBD2. Input material: naive CD4+ T cells from blood. CDR3 sequence reads: CASSIYITSGQYNEQFF. CDR3 coding DNA: TGTGCCAGCAGCATCTACATAACTAGCGGGCAATACAATGAGCAGTTCTTC.